This TCR beta chain was recovered during a study of post-analysis software for immune sequencing data. Notes on this clonotype: Its specificity is unknown.

This CDR3 region has 14 residues. The J segment lost 5 bases and the V segment lost 5 bases, leaving 5 bases of the junction unmatched. Presence of unique molecular identifiers characterized the TCR beta cDNA libraries. From the PCR reads, TCRdb called clonotypes with MiXCR, one entry per CDR3 protein. The sample lists hundreds of thousands of distinct CDR3 sequences; 44% were seen once. Study results and caveats: Five or six TRBV segments, TRBV5-6, TRBV5-1 and TRBV20-1 among them, were found more frequent in patients than controls.

Sequences were obtained from blood. The rearrangement uses TRBV12-3 or TRBV12-4 and TRBJ2-7, with 11 bases that match TRBD1. This TCR came from a girl aged 10-17 years with multiple sclerosis. In DNA, the CDR3 is TGTGCCAGCAGTCAGGGACAGGGGGGCGACGAGCAGTACTTC. Its protein is CASSQGQGGDEQYF.